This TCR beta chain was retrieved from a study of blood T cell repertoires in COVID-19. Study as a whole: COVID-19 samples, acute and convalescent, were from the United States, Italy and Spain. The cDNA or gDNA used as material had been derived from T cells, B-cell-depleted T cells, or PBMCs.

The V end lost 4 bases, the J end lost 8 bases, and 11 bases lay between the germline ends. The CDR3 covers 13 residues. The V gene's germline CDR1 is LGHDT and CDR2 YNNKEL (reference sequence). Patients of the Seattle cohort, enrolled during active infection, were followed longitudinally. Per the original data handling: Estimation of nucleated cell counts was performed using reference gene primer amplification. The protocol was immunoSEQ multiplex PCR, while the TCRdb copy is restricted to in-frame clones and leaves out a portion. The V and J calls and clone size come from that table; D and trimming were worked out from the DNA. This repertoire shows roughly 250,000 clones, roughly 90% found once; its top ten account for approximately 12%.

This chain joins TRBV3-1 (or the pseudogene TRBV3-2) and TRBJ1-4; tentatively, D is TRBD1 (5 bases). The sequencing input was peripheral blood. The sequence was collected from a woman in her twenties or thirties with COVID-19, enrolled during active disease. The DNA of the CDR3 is TGTGCCAGCAGCCGCGATCGGGGGGAAAAACTGTTTTTT. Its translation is CASSRDRGEKLFF.